The present entry profiles one T cell receptor (beta chain) with its context. Its antigen is still unknown. Libraries were prepared by immunoSEQ multiplex PCR; TCRdb keeps only in-frame clonotypes and omits some of them. The sample consists of about 93,000 clones, around 89% of them appearing once. The sample belongs to a study of T cell responses to AZD1222 COVID-19 vaccine. Overall study findings and caveats: Donor demographics were predominantly white British with a female majority; clonal diversity may be underestimated.

V gave up 0 bases and J gave up 0 bases, with 2 bases separating them. This CDR3 region has 13 residues. The clonotype comes from an adult who received the AZD1222 COVID-19 vaccine. The sequencing used peripheral blood, collected 28 days after the second AZD1222 dose. The chain recombines TRBV12-3 or TRBV12-4 with TRBJ1-1; D is unclear. The CDR3 protein is CASSLAVNTEAFF. The CDR3 DNA is TGTGCCAGCAGTTTAGCCGTGAACACTGAAGCTTTCTTT.